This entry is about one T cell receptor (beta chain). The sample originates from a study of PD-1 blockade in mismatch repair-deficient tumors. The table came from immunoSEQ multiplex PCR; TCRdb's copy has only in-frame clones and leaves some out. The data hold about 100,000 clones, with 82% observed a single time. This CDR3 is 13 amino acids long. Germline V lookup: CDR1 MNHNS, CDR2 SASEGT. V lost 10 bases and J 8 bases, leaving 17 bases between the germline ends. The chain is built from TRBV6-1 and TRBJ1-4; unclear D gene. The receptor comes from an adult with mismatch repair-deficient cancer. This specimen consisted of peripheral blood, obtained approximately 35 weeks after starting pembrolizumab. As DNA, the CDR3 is TGTGCCACCACACTTTCGGGTCTGGAAAAACTGTTTTTT. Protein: CATTLSGLEKLFF.